The rows below give T cell receptor beta chains drawn from one sample of a study of T cell responses to AZD1222 COVID-19 vaccine. TCRdb keeps only in-frame clones here, not all; method: immunoSEQ multiplex PCR. The profile covers some 120,000 clones, with approximately 85% appearing a single time and approximately 5.9% taken by the ten largest. The sample in question was peripheral blood, obtained on day 0 of AZD1222 vaccination. The receptors here all came from an adult in good health. Both conserved end residues are part of each CDR3. The D gene is left open where the match is weak. Clone size is not always given. Where it is, it says once, few, many or a class for expanded clones.

D gene	clone size	V gene	J gene	CDR3 protein	CDR3 DNA
.	once	TRBV2	TRBJ2-7	CASRKGASMREGPYEQYF	TGTGCCAGCAGAAAAGGGGCCTCGATGCGCGAAGGACCCTACGAGCAGTACTTC
.	.	TRBV4-2	TRBJ1-2	CASSQDRGYGYGYTF	TGTGCCAGCAGCCAAGATCGAGGCTATGGCTATGGCTACACCTTC
.	.	TRBV28	TRBJ2-4	CASSFRASQNIQYF	TGTGCCAGCAGTTTTAGGGCTAGTCAAAACATTCAGTACTTC
TRBD1	.	TRBV5-5	TRBJ1-5	CASNLDRYSNQPQHF	TGTGCCAGCAACCTGGACAGGTATAGCAATCAGCCCCAGCATTTT
.	.	TRBV12-3/TRBV12-4	TRBJ1-1	CASSQGVAEAFF	TGTGCCAGCAGCCAAGGGGTTGCTGAAGCTTTCTTT
.	.	TRBV2	TRBJ1-2	CASIYLDTLKDYTF	TGTGCCAGCATCTACCTCGACACCCTAAAGGACTACACCTTC
.	.	TRBV25-1	TRBJ1-1	CASSDHSINTEAFF	TGTGCCAGCAGTGATCACTCAATAAACACTGAAGCTTTCTTT
.	medium-sized	TRBV4-2	TRBJ1-4	CASSQSIQADNEKLFF	TGTGCCAGCAGCCAAAGCATACAGGCAGATAATGAAAAACTGTTTTTT
.	once	TRBV19	TRBJ1-6	CASNEQVLYNSPLHF	TGTGCCAGTAACGAGCAAGTTCTCTATAATTCACCCCTCCACTTT
.	few	TRBV5-1	TRBJ2-7	CASSLGGGPSYEQYF	TGCGCCAGCAGCTTAGGTGGCGGCCCTTCCTACGAGCAGTACTTC
.	.	TRBV18	TRBJ2-5	CASSRETGYGQETQYF	TGTGCCAGCTCACGAGAGACAGGTTATGGCCAAGAGACCCAGTACTTC
.	.	TRBV5-6	TRBJ2-7	CASSWGQTYEQYF	TGTGCCAGCAGCTGGGGGCAGACCTACGAGCAGTACTTC
.	.	TRBV5-6	TRBJ2-2	CASTPGSTGELFF	TGTGCCAGCACCCCGGGGAGCACCGGGGAGCTGTTTTTT
.	.	TRBV12-3/TRBV12-4	TRBJ2-5	CASEFPYF	TGTGCCAGCGAGTTCCCATACTTC
.	.	TRBV5-6	TRBJ1-1	CASSPGGIQNTEAFF	TGTGCCAGCAGCCCAGGAGGGATCCAGAACACTGAAGCTTTCTTT
.	few	TRBV4-2	TRBJ1-5	CASSQEVSNQPQHF	TGTGCCAGCAGCCAAGAAGTAAGCAATCAGCCCCAGCATTTT
TRBD1	.	TRBV28	TRBJ1-5	CASSSTKQGGQPQHF	TGTGCCAGCAGTTCCACGAAACAGGGGGGTCAGCCCCAGCATTTT
TRBD1	.	TRBV7-2	TRBJ1-4	CASSPLQGAEKLFF	TGTGCCAGCAGCCCTCTACAGGGGGCGGAAAAACTGTTTTTT
.	.	TRBV6-2/TRBV6-3	TRBJ1-2	CASSTEAGGYGYTF	TGTGCCAGCAGCACGGAGGCCGGGGGCTATGGCTACACCTTC
.	.	TRBV28	TRBJ1-6	CASNVNRSPLHF	TGTGCCAGTAACGTGAATCGGTCACCCCTCCACTTT
.	.	TRBV27	TRBJ1-5	CASSFRELQPQHF	TGTGCCAGCAGTTTCAGGGAATTACAGCCCCAGCATTTT
.	.	TRBV5-1	TRBJ2-7	CASSLAISGEQYF	TGCGCCAGCAGCTTGGCTATTTCAGGGGAGCAGTACTTC
.	few	TRBV28	TRBJ1-5	CASSLVGSYSNQPQHF	TGTGCCAGCAGTTTGGTTGGCAGCTATAGCAATCAGCCCCAGCATTTT
.	.	TRBV2	TRBJ1-5	CASSVSPGDPIMPQHF	TGTGCCAGCAGTGTCTCTCCGGGGGATCCGATAATGCCCCAGCATTTT
.	few	TRBV3-1/TRBV3-2	TRBJ1-2	CASSQGHGYTF	TGTGCCAGCAGCCAGGGCCATGGCTACACCTTC
.	.	TRBV19	TRBJ1-6	CASSPAPGSGSPLHF	TGTGCCAGTAGCCCGGCACCGGGTTCCGGATCACCCCTCCACTTT
TRBD2	.	TRBV27	TRBJ2-7	CASSLSVASGGAPYEQYF	TGTGCCAGCAGTTTATCGGTAGCTAGCGGGGGGGCCCCATACGAGCAGTACTTC
TRBD1	.	TRBV5-4	TRBJ1-4	CASSPTGGSEKLFF	TGTGCCAGCAGCCCTACAGGGGGTAGTGAAAAACTGTTTTTT
.	.	TRBV15	TRBJ1-5	CATSSFNQPQHF	TGTGCCACCAGCAGTTTTAATCAGCCCCAGCATTTT
.	.	TRBV10-1	TRBJ1-6	CASSEMLGPLSPLHF	TGCGCCAGCAGTGAAATGTTGGGGCCCCTTTCACCCCTCCACTTT
.	once	TRBV19	TRBJ1-3	CASSLWRWDGNTIYF	TGTGCCAGTAGTCTATGGCGGTGGGATGGAAACACCATATATTTT
.	few	TRBV2	TRBJ1-3	CASTNRVSSGNTIYF	TGTGCCAGCACTAACAGAGTCAGCTCTGGAAACACCATATATTTT
.	few	TRBV28	TRBJ1-2	CASSFFWGGTNYGYTF	TGTGCCAGCAGTTTTTTCTGGGGGGGAACTAACTATGGCTACACCTTC